The TCR beta chain described here comes from a study of T cells after yellow fever vaccination. The CDR3 has 15 amino acids. Germline CDR1 reads SGHRS; CDR2 reads YFSETQ. V was clipped by 2 bases and J by 7 bases; unmatched bases: 7. This clonotype was counted at least ten times. TCRdb reprocessed the 5' RACE reads with MiXCR, giving one entry per CDR3 protein. The table shows about 22,000 distinct CDR3 sequences, with 4% to 6% occurring only once. This clonotype originated in a man younger than 30 who received the YFV17D yellow fever vaccine. The rearrangement uses TRBV5-1 and TRBJ2-5, with 11 bases aligning to TRBD2. Specimen: PBMCs, either bulk or a sorted T-cell subset (CD4+, CD8+, memory, or dextramer-sorted; not recorded which), collected approximately 40 days after the first yellow fever vaccination. CDR3 amino acids: CASSLGTSGEGTQYF. In nucleotides, the CDR3 is TGCGCCAGCAGCTTAGGGACTAGCGGCGAGGGGACCCAGTACTTC.